This record looks at one T cell receptor (beta chain) sequence and its context. The data stem from a study of radiotherapy plus CTLA-4 blockade in lung cancer. Measured with immunoSEQ multiplex PCR; TCRdb has only the in-frame clones, and not every one. The profile shows roughly 88,000 clones, about 80% of them singletons. This CDR3 is built from 14 residues. Germline assignment: CDR1 SGHRS and CDR2 YFSETQ. V dropped 5 bases and J dropped 1; count of bases not matched to a gene: 6. The V and J genes are TRBV5-1 and TRBJ2-7; 7 bases are a match to TRBD1. Here the sequenced sample was peripheral blood, taken from a patient treated with radiotherapy plus ipilimumab. The TCR comes from a human donor with non-small cell lung cancer who had stable disease on radiotherapy plus ipilimumab. CDR3 bases: TGCGCCAGCAGTTCGGACAGGCCGTCCTACGAGCAGTACTTC. This sequence encodes CASSSDRPSYEQYF.